The source of this T cell receptor (beta chain) is a study of chemoradiotherapy in HPV16-positive cancers. The overall study: Candidate HPV-specific T-cell clones and common TCR motifs came from functional assays in a couple of HPV16-positive patients. Notes on the study in general: Candidate HPV-specific clones and E7-related TCR motifs grew in tumor during treatment. Better recurrence-free survival went with HPV-responsive T-cell expansion in HPV16-positive patients.

Samples were taken several times over chemoradiotherapy. The repertoire was sequenced with immunoSEQ multiplex PCR; TCRdb's copy has only in-frame clones and lacks some. The table has tens of thousands of clones, roughly 87% seen once. Trimming removed 4 bases from V and 0 bases from J, with 10 bases in between. CDR1 and CDR2 from the germline V gene are LNHDA and SQIVND (reference sequence). The CDR3 runs 14 residues. About this clone itself: Its antigen remains unidentified.

This receptor was obtained from a human donor with HPV-associated anogenital cancer. The source was blood, collected from a patient who underwent chemoradiotherapy. The genes are TRBV19 and TRBJ2-7; D gene ambiguous. The CDR3 bases are TGTGCCAGTAGTAGAGAGGTGAGCTCCTACGAGCAGTACTTC. This sequence encodes CASSREVSSYEQYF.